The next 5 T cell receptor gamma chains were all read from a single sample in a study of γδ T cells in repeated Plasmodium falciparum infection. With CATT, TCRdb re-called clones from the multiplex PCR reads. Of some 30,000 gamma-chain clones detected, 1.4% appear once; the ten largest clones hold just under 20%. Flow sorting of PBMC yielded separate Vgamma9/Vdelta2+ and Vdelta2-negative gammadelta T cell populations for bulk repertoire analysis. The specimen was gamma-delta T cells from blood. Every receptor here comes from a pool of human donors (malaria-infected and uninfected, not separated).

Ten or more counts support this clone. A far more abundant clone sits one base away, making this likely a read error. This specimen includes other DNA sequences encoding the same CDR3. J is TRGJ1 or TRGJ2 and V is TRGV4. The J gene, absent from TCRdb, was called here by matching the DNA to germline. This CDR3 is 11 amino acids long. Germline CDR1 and CDR2: EGSTGY and YDSYTSSV. The CDR3 spells CATFLYYKKLF. CDR3 DNA: TGTGCTACATTCCTTTATTATAAGAAACTCTTT.

This clone was detected ten times or more. One base separates it from a far larger clone, so it is likely a read error. Other DNA sequences in the same sample also yield this CDR3. The gene calls are TRGV9 and TRGJ1 or TRGJ2. Assignment of the J gene here rests on matching the DNA to germline, because TCRdb gives none. The CDR3 loop spans 15 amino acids. Germline V lookup: CDR1 GITISATS, CDR2 ISYDGTV (reference sequence). The CDR3 region is CALWELPPFYYKKLF. For the CDR3, the DNA is TGTGCCTTATGGGAGCTCCCCCCCTTTTATTATAAGAAACTCTTT.

This clone was seen at least ten times. Possible read error: a much larger clone is one base away. Different DNA sequences within this sample yield the same CDR3. The chain joins TRGV9 to TRGJP. CDR1 GITISATS and CDR2 ISYDGTV come from the germline V gene (reference sequence). With 2 bases clipped from V and 2 bases from J, the junction kept 3 bases outside the gene matches. This CDR3 comprises 17 residues. In DNA, the CDR3 is TGTGCCTTGTGGGAGGGGCGGCAAGAGTTGGGCAAAAAAATCAAGGTATTT. It yields the protein CALWEGRQELGKKIKVF.

The rearrangement joins TRGV4 to TRGJ1 or TRGJ2. TCRdb supplies no J gene; here it was assigned by aligning the nucleotide sequence to germline. V lost 6 bases and J lost 8; bases outside the gene matches: 16. Germline CDR1 EGSTGY, CDR2 YDSYTSSV. The CDR3 has 14 residues. As DNA, the CDR3 is TGTGCCACCTGGATCCCTGTATATTCTAATAAGAAACTCTTT. It translates to CATWIPVYSNKKLF.

This clone was detected many times. TCRdb's protein for this DNA is that of a much larger clone and differs from the translation at residue 3, likely a read error; the protein shown is the DNA translation. The gene calls are TRGV4 and TRGJ1 or TRGJ2. The CDR3 has 11 residues. The germline gives CDR1 EGSTGY, CDR2 YDSYTSSV. The CDR3 DNA is TGTGCCGCCTGGGAGGGCTATAAGAAACTCTTT. Translated: CAAWEGYKKLF.